The 5 T cell receptor beta chains reported below all come from one sample, sequenced in a study of T cell repertoires in cytomegalovirus infection. TCRdb re-analysed the reads in MiXCR, keeping a single row per CDR3 protein. The sample lists roughly 180,000 distinct CDR3 sequences, roughly 27% occurring once. Sequences were obtained from PBMCs. Receptors originate from a human donor in good health (CMV status not recorded). Some clones in this sample may be carry-over from other donors' samples.

The gene calls are TRBV6-2 or TRBV6-3 and TRBJ2-7, with TRBD1 matching 8 bases. The germline gives CDR1 MNHEY, CDR2 SVGEGT. This CDR3 is built from 15 residues. Trimming took 5 bases from V and 0 from J; bases not matched to a gene: 6. For the CDR3, the DNA is TGTGCCAGCAGTCTTTCGGGACAGGCCTCCTACGAGCAGTACTTC. Protein: CASSLSGQASYEQYF.

This chain joins TRBV5-1 and TRBJ2-5; perhaps TRBD1 as D (6 bases). This CDR3 spans 15 amino acids. Germline loops: CDR1 SGHRS, CDR2 YFSETQ. The ends were cut back, 1 base at V and 7 bases at J, with 17 bases in the middle. CDR3 in DNA: TGCGCCAGCAGCTTGTTCGAGACAGGTTCGCGGACCCAGTACTTC. Protein product: CASSLFETGSRTQYF.

The chain links TRBV6-2 or TRBV6-3 to TRBJ1-3; tentative D call: TRBD1 (5 bases). Trimming cost V 6 bases and J 0 bases, with 12 bases left between them. The CDR3 is made up of 15 amino acids. Per germline, CDR1 MNHEY and CDR2 SVGEGT. CDR3 region: CASREVGASGNTIYF. As DNA, the CDR3 is TGTGCCAGCAGGGAGGTCGGGGCCTCTGGAAACACCATATATTTT.

V gene TRBV20-1 combines with J gene TRBJ1-1; 8 nucleotides agree with TRBD1. The ends lost 5 bases at V and 0 bases at J; junction bases unmatched: 2. This CDR3 contains 13 residues. Germline V CDR1 and CDR2: DFQATT, SNEGSKA (reference sequence). In nucleotides, the CDR3 is TGCAGTGCTGCGACAGGGGTGAACACTGAAGCTTTCTTT. It encodes CSAATGVNTEAFF.

Ten or more counts support this clonotype. The CDR3 bases are TGTGCCAGCAGCGCCTCCCCGGTAGCGGGGATGTCAGATACGCAGTATTTT. Its protein is CASSASPVAGMSDTQYF. The chain carries TRBV7-2 and TRBJ2-3, with TRBD2 matching over 8 bases. Unmatched junction bases numbered 14, after V lost 5 bases and J lost 4 bases. The CDR3 covers 17 residues. Per germline, CDR1 SGHTA and CDR2 FQGNSA. Together with reference TRBV7-2 and TRBJ2-3, the CDR3 gives the full variable domain: GAGVSQSPSNKVTEKGKDVELRCDPISGHTALYWYRQSLGQGLEFLIYFQGNSAPDKSGLPSDRFSAERTGGSVSTLTIQRTQQEDSAVYLCASSASPVAGMSDTQYFGPGTRLTVL.